This T cell receptor beta chain was profiled in a study of blood T cells in healthy people across ages. A second PCR of roughly 7 to 11 cycles used a sample-barcoded 5' primer and a J-beta primer mix. Using its own MiXCR run on the 5' RACE reads, TCRdb lists one record per CDR3 protein. The data contain about 1.7 million distinct CDR3 sequences, 28% of them singletons. CDR3 length equals 17 residues. V was trimmed by 2 bases and J by 10 bases, leaving 26 bases between them. From germline, CDR1 is DFQATT and CDR2 SNEGSKA (reference sequence). This clonotype was recorded a few times. The receptor comes from a woman aged 25-40 years in good health. The rearrangement uses TRBV20-1 and TRBJ1-4; perhaps TRBD1 as D (5 bases). The source material was blood. The CDR3 sequence is CSARRQSAGSFRPKLFF. CDR3 DNA: TGCAGTGCTAGAAGGCAAAGCGCAGGGTCGTTCCGTCCAAAACTGTTTTTT.